This entry lists 12 T cell receptor beta chains sequenced from one sample in a study of cytomegalovirus exposure and HLA in healthy donors. The study ran its PCR with 60 Vbeta and 13 Jbeta primers. Repertoires were generated with immunoSEQ multiplex PCR, while TCRdb's copy carries only in-frame clones and drops some. The sample has approximately 130,000 clones, roughly 72% seen once. The sample taken for sequencing was PBMCs. The receptors stem from a woman aged 45 to 65 in good health and CMV-seronegative.

The chain couples TRBV5-5 to TRBJ2-2; 7 bases line up with TRBD1. Germline CDR1 reads SGHKS; CDR2 reads YYEKEE (reference sequence). V was clipped by 4 bases and J by 2 bases; unmatched bases: 5. This CDR3 has 15 amino acids. Here the CDR3 reads CASSLWTGNTGELFF. In nucleotides, the CDR3 is TGTGCCAGCAGCCTCTGGACAGGAAACACCGGGGAGCTGTTTTTT.

The genes are TRBV5-4 and TRBJ1-1; no definite D call. The CDR3 is made up of 15 amino acids. Germline V CDR1 and CDR2: SGHNT, YYREEE (reference sequence). Trimming removed 0 bases at V and 1 base at J, with 10 bases between. CDR3 in amino acids: CASSLVVLGNTEAFF. CDR3 in DNA: TGTGCCAGCAGCTTGGTCGTCCTAGGGAACACTGAAGCTTTCTTT.

This clone was counted between two and nine times. V gene TRBV9 combines with J gene TRBJ2-2; 12 bases agree with TRBD2. Losses at the gene ends were 7 bases for V and 5 bases for J; bases not matched to a gene: 6. The CDR3 length is 15 residues. Germline assignment: CDR1 SGDLS and CDR2 YYNGEE. CDR3 in amino acids: CASERTSGATGELFF. DNA of the CDR3: TGTGCCAGCGAAAGGACTAGCGGGGCGACCGGGGAGCTGTTTTTT.

Here the CDR3 DNA reads TGTGCCAGCTCACCAATTCCGGGAGTTCCGAGCTCTGGAAACACCATATATTTT. This translates into CASSPIPGVPSSGNTIYF. The gene calls are TRBV18 and TRBJ1-3; D remains ambiguous. V dropped 2 bases and J dropped 0 bases, with 17 bases sitting between them. The CDR3 runs to 18 residues. Germline V gives CDR1 KGHSH, CDR2 LQKENI.

This chain links TRBV21-1 with TRBJ2-5; no DNA check was done on the table's D call, TRBD1. TRBV21-1 is noted as a pseudogene. The CDR3 runs to 14 residues. CDR3 sequence: CASTGEDREETQYF. CDR3 nucleotide sequence: TGTGCCAGCACCGGGGAGGACAGGGAAGAGACCCAGTACTTC.

The rearrangement joins TRBV19 to TRBJ1-1, with no clear D. This CDR3 spans 15 amino acids. The V gene lost 6 bases and the J gene lost 4 bases, with 18 bases spanning the gap. CDR1 is LNHDA, CDR2 SQIVND, per germline (reference sequence). The CDR3 DNA reads as TGTGCCAGTAGATCAAAACTCGGGGTGGGCACTGAAGCTTTCTTT. This gives the protein CASRSKLGVGTEAFF.

This clone was observed a few times. V is TRBV28 and J is TRBJ2-3; 10 bases fit TRBD1. CDR3 length equals 15 residues. J lost 6 bases, V lost 2 bases, and 5 bases had no gene match. The germline V gene has CDR1 MDHEN and CDR2 SYDVKM. The CDR3 DNA follows: TGTGCCAGCAGTTTAGAGGGACAGGGGATTGATACGCAGTATTTT. Encoded protein: CASSLEGQGIDTQYF.

Only a few counts were recorded for this clone. The rearrangement joins TRBV6-4 to TRBJ2-1; TRBD2 matches at 13 bases. Germline V CDR1 and CDR2: MRHNA, SNTAGT. The J segment lost 9 bases and the V segment lost 0 bases, leaving 5 bases of the junction unmatched. The CDR3 totals 16 residues. The CDR3 nucleotides are TGTGCCAGCAGTGACTCCCACGGGACTAGCGGGACTGAGCAGTTCTTC. Protein product: CASSDSHGTSGTEQFF.

V is TRBV6-5 and J is TRBJ2-1; 7 bases match TRBD1. J was trimmed by 10 bases and V by 5 bases; bases with no gene match: 5. The CDR3 runs 12 residues. CDR1 and CDR2 (germline): MNHEY, SVGAGI. The chain's CDR3 is CASSLLGGEQFF. The CDR3 bases are TGTGCCAGCAGTCTTCTAGGGGGCGAGCAGTTCTTC.

The chain recombines TRBV6-5 with TRBJ1-5; TRBD1 agrees at 9 bases. V trimming: 4 bases; J trimming: 3 bases; junction bases outside the gene matches: 7. This CDR3 is built from 16 residues. Germline CDR1 MNHEY, CDR2 SVGAGI. The CDR3 reads CASSSRTGAINQPQHF. CDR3 nucleotide sequence: TGTGCCAGCAGTTCCCGGACAGGGGCGATCAATCAGCCCCAGCATTTT.

V usage is TRBV28 and J usage is TRBJ2-2, with 10 bases aligning to TRBD2. This CDR3 has 15 amino acids. Per the germline V gene, CDR1 is MDHEN and CDR2 is SYDVKM. V gave up 6 bases and J gave up 3 bases; unmatched junction bases: 4. The CDR3 DNA reads as TGTGCCAGCAGACCCCTAGCGGGAGACACCGGGGAGCTGTTTTTT. Protein: CASRPLAGDTGELFF.

This chain links TRBV10-2 with TRBJ2-2; 9 bases agree with TRBD2. The J segment lost 2 bases and the V segment lost 0 bases, leaving 1 base of the junction unmatched. The CDR3 length is 16 residues. Looked up from germline, CDR1 is WSHSY and CDR2 is SAAADI. The CDR3 DNA reads as TGCGCCAGCAGTGAGTCCGGGACTAGCAACACCGGGGAGCTGTTTTTT. Amino acid sequence: CASSESGTSNTGELFF.